This entry lists 23 T cell receptor beta chains sequenced from one sample in a study of early stage breast cancer tumors. Using immunoSEQ multiplex PCR, the repertoire was profiled, and TCRdb retains in-frame clones only, with some absent. The repertoire has 28,000 or so clones, almost 75% of them found once; the top ten carry about 4.7%. The sequenced sample consisted of blood. All receptors derive from a person in their forties with breast cancer.

The V gene is TRBV7-2, the J gene TRBJ2-5, with D unresolved. Trimming took off 5 bases at V and 2 bases at J, with 6 bases between the two ends. This CDR3 is 12 amino acids long. Germline V gene lookup returns CDR1 SGHTA and CDR2 FQGNSA. The CDR3 DNA reads as TGTGCCAGCAGCCCGCGTCAAGAGACCCAGTACTTC. Protein: CASSPRQETQYF. The full variable domain, completed using reference TRBV7-2 and TRBJ2-5, is GAGVSQSPSNKVTEKGKDVELRCDPISGHTALYWYRQSLGQGLEFLIYFQGNSAPDKSGLPSDRFSAERTGGSVSTLTIQRTQQEDSAVYLCASSPRQETQYFGPGTRLLVL.

In DNA, the CDR3 is TGTGCCAGCAGCCGAGTGCCAGGGGGAGATAGCAATCAGCCCCAGCATTTT. Protein sequence: CASSRVPGGDSNQPQHF. V usage is TRBV7-9 and J usage is TRBJ1-5, with 7 nucleotides matching TRBD1. V lost 5 bases to trimming and J lost 0 bases; unmatched junction nucleotides: 10. Germline V CDR1 and CDR2: SEHNR, FQNEAQ (reference sequence). The CDR3 covers 17 residues.

The rearrangement joins TRBV7-6 to TRBJ2-3; 13 nucleotides line up with TRBD2. Germline lookup yields CDR1 SGHVS and CDR2 FNYEAQ. The V segment lost 5 bases and the J segment 4 bases; nucleotides outside the gene matches: 6. The CDR3 has 16 amino acids. CDR3 sequence (DNA): TGTGCCAGCAGCACATGGACTAGCGGGAGCCCAGATACGCAGTATTTT. Its translation is CASSTWTSGSPDTQYF.

CDR3 amino acids: CASIAPGEEAKNIQYF. CDR3 sequence (DNA): TGTGCCAGCATAGCACCAGGGGAAGAGGCCAAAAACATTCAGTACTTC. The genes are TRBV2 and TRBJ2-4; D might be TRBD1 (6 bases). Trimming removed 7 bases at V and 1 base at J, with 17 bases between. Per the germline V gene, CDR1 is SNHLY and CDR2 is FYNNEI. There are 16 residues in the CDR3.

This clone was recorded once. This chain connects TRBV7-3 to TRBJ2-1; unclear D gene. The V gene lost 2 bases and the J gene lost 6 bases, with 8 bases spanning the gap. The CDR3 is 13 amino acids. Germline V lookup: CDR1 SGHTA, CDR2 FQGTGA. The CDR3 protein is CASSLDRINEQFF. As DNA, the CDR3 is TGTGCCAGCAGCTTAGACCGGATCAATGAGCAGTTCTTC.

The chain carries TRBV19 and TRBJ2-7; TRBD2 might be the D (5 bases). The germline gives CDR1 LNHDA, CDR2 SQIVND (reference sequence). The CDR3 is 14 amino acids. V lost 7 bases, J lost 0 bases, and 13 bases lay in between. CDR3 protein: CASNSAGPSYEQYF. The CDR3, as DNA: TGTGCCAGTAATTCTGCGGGTCCCTCCTACGAGCAGTACTTC.

This clone was detected a few times. This chain links TRBV6-1 with TRBJ1-2; tentative D call: TRBD1 (5 bases). The V and J ends lost 8 bases and 1 base respectively, with 11 bases between them. The CDR3 contains 13 residues. CDR1 is MNHNS and CDR2 is SASEGT in the germline V gene. The CDR3 DNA is TGTGCCAGCGAGGTCGGGGGTAACTATGGCTACACCTTC. Protein: CASEVGGNYGYTF.

About this clone: Its ends do not fully match the called genes, so a read error is possible. The rearrangement links TRBV2 to TRBJ2-7; D is uncertain. This CDR3 comprises 11 residues. Germline V CDR1 and CDR2: SNHLY, FYNNEI. CDR3 nucleotides: TGTGCCAGCAGTGAATCGGCGGCGGTGAGGTTC. This translates into CASSESAAVRF.

The rearrangement uses TRBV5-5 and TRBJ1-1; D is possibly TRBD1 (5 bases). The ends were cut back, 0 bases at V and 1 base at J, with 10 bases in the middle. Germline CDR1 is SGHKS and CDR2 is YYEKEE (reference sequence). This CDR3 has 15 amino acids. The CDR3 loop reads CASSLEGRGNTEAFF. The CDR3 nucleotides read TGTGCCAGCAGCTTGGAGGGACGGGGGAACACTGAAGCTTTCTTT.

The chain combines TRBV11-2 with TRBJ2-4, with D possibly being TRBD1 or TRBD2 (5 bases each). CDR1 SGHAT and CDR2 FQNNGV come from the germline V gene. The CDR3 sequence is 16 residues long. With 6 bases removed from V and 1 base from J, the gap between germline ends came to 16 bases. CDR3 bases: TGTGCCAGCAGTACAGACAGCGGCGCCGCCAAAAACATTCAGTACTTC. It codes for CASSTDSGAAKNIQYF.

On this clone itself: A read error likely explains this, since a far larger clone differs by one base. This sample includes further DNA sequences coding for the same CDR3. The V call is TRBV4-3, the J call TRBJ1-3, with D tentatively TRBD1 (5 bases). V was trimmed by 3 bases and J by 0 bases, leaving 6 bases between them. Germline lookup yields CDR1 LGHNA and CDR2 YSLEER. The CDR3 length is 14 residues. The CDR3 region has the DNA TGCGCCAGCAGCCAGGGGGACTCTGGAAACACCATATATTTT. Its translation: CASSQGDSGNTIYF.

This rearrangement joins TRBV5-6 to TRBJ2-5; 14 nucleotides agree with TRBD2. Trimming removed 5 bases from V and 5 bases from J; junction bases left unmatched: 5. This CDR3 is built from 15 residues. Germline V gene data show CDR1 as SGHDT and CDR2 as YYEEEE. The CDR3 here is CASRDRTSGRETQYF. The CDR3, as DNA: TGTGCCAGCAGGGACCGGACTAGCGGGAGGGAGACCCAGTACTTC.

The chain recombines TRBV27 with TRBJ1-2, with 10 bases lining up with TRBD1. V gave up 4 bases and J gave up 4 bases; unmatched junction bases: 3. This CDR3 contains 14 residues. CDR1 is MNHEY and CDR2 is SMNVEV in the germline V gene (reference sequence). Written as DNA, the CDR3 is TGTGCCAGCAGTTGGGACAGGGGAACCTATGGCTACACCTTC. Amino acid sequence: CASSWDRGTYGYTF.

The CDR3 coding sequence is TGTGCCATCACCGAGTCGAGGGGCCCCTCAATAAGTGAGCAGTTCTTC. Translation gives CAITESRGPSISEQFF. This chain joins TRBV10-3 and TRBJ2-1; D may correspond to TRBD1 or TRBD2 (5 bases each). This CDR3 has 16 residues. CDR1 is ENHRY, CDR2 SYGVKD, per germline. Deletions cut 7 bases from V and 9 bases from J, with 25 bases between.

This chain links TRBV27 with TRBJ2-1; TRBD1 matches 7 bases. In germline, CDR1 is MNHEY, CDR2 SMNVEV (reference sequence). This CDR3 spans 12 amino acids. V lost 6 bases to trimming and J lost 7 bases; unmatched junction nucleotides: 3. The CDR3 here is CASRSRGNEQFF. The CDR3 DNA is TGTGCCAGCAGGTCCAGGGGGAATGAGCAGTTCTTC.

J is TRBJ1-3 and V is TRBV11-3; D is unclear. This CDR3 comprises 16 residues. Germline CDR1 SGHNT, CDR2 YENEEA. V was pared by 4 bases and J by 2 bases, with 15 bases between. CDR3 DNA sequence: TGTGCCAGCAGCTCAACCTACGGGCTCCCTGGAAACACCATATATTTT. Amino acid sequence: CASSSTYGLPGNTIYF.

This clone was counted only a few times. The chain is built from TRBV27 and TRBJ1-2; tentatively, D is TRBD1 (5 bases). Per the germline V gene, CDR1 is MNHEY and CDR2 is SMNVEV (reference sequence). This CDR3 has 13 amino acids. With 1 base removed from V and 7 bases from J, the gap between germline ends came to 10 bases. CDR3 sequence: CASSLLRGSGYTF. CDR3 DNA: TGTGCCAGCAGTTTATTGCGGGGGAGTGGCTACACCTTC.

This clone was counted only a few times. This chain joins TRBV29-1 and TRBJ2-1; D uncertain. CDR1 SQVTM and CDR2 ANQGSEA come from the germline V gene. V gave up 4 bases and J gave up 7 bases, with 5 bases separating them. This CDR3 region has 10 residues. The CDR3 DNA reads TGCAGCGTTGTGTGGAATGAGCAGTTCTTC. It encodes CSVVWNEQFF.

V and J are TRBV4-2 and TRBJ1-2; D possibly corresponds to TRBD1 (5 bases). Trimming shortened V by 2 bases and J by 4 bases, and 11 bases separated the two germline ends. The CDR3 covers 14 residues. In germline, CDR1 is LGHNA, CDR2 YNFKEQ. The CDR3: CASSQTGTLYGYTF. The DNA for the CDR3 is TGTGCCAGCAGCCAAACCGGGACCCTCTATGGCTACACCTTC.

This clone was picked up one time. This sequence joins TRBV30 and TRBJ1-1, with D possibly matching TRBD1 (6 bases). CDR3 length: 12 residues. The ends were cut back, 0 bases at V and 14 bases at J, with 16 bases in the middle. Germline V gene lookup returns CDR1 GTSNPN and CDR2 SVGIG (reference sequence). As DNA, the CDR3 is TGTGCCTGGAGTGTGACTAACAGGGAAATGTTCTTT. This codes for CAWSVTNREMFF.

On this clone: Germline and junction disagree at one end, which may indicate a read error. The CDR3 loop is CASSLTNTGELFF. CDR3 in DNA: TGTGCCAGCAGCCTAACGAACACCGGGGAGCTGTTTTTT. This chain uses TRBV7-3 with TRBJ2-2, with unresolved D. The CDR3 contains 13 residues. In germline, CDR1 is SGHTA, CDR2 FQGTGA.

The chain joins TRBV6-1 to TRBJ1-2; TRBD1 might be the D (5 bases). The V end lost 6 bases, the J end lost 5 bases, and 16 bases lay between the germline ends. CDR1 MNHNS and CDR2 SASEGT come from the germline V gene. The length of the CDR3 is 14 residues. The CDR3 spells CASRYDGAWYGYTF. For the CDR3, the DNA is TGTGCCAGCAGATACGATGGGGCTTGGTATGGCTACACCTTC.

A few counts support this clone. The CDR3 loop reads CASSQDEGYTF. CDR3 nucleotides: TGTGCCAGCAGCCAAGATGAAGGCTACACCTTC. This chain connects TRBV4-2 to TRBJ1-2; the D is unclear. Germline V CDR1 and CDR2: LGHNA, YNFKEQ. The CDR3 consists of 11 residues. V was shortened by 0 bases and J by 8 bases, with 4 bases between the two germline ends.